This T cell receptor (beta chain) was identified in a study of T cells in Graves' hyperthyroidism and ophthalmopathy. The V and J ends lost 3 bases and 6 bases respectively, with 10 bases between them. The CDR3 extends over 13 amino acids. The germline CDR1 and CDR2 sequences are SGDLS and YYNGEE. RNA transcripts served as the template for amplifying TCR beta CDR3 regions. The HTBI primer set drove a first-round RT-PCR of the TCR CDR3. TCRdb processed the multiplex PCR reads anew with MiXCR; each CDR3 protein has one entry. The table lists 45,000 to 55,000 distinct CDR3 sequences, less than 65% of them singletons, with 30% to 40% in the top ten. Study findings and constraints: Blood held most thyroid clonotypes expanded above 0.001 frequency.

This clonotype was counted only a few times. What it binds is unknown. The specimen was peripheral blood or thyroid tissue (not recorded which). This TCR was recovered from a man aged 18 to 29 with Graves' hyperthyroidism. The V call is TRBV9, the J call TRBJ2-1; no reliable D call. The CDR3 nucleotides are TGTGCCAGCAGCGGCGATCGGCTCAATGAGCAGTTCTTC. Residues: CASSGDRLNEQFF.